What follows are 30 T cell receptor beta chains derived from one specimen sequenced in a study of T cell responses to AZD1222 COVID-19 vaccine. Here immunoSEQ multiplex PCR was the method, and the copy in TCRdb shows in-frame clones only, minus some. Among 95,000 to 100,000 clones listed, about nine tenths were seen once. The sequencing used peripheral blood, collected on day 0 of AZD1222 vaccination. These receptors were obtained from an adult in good health.

The rearrangement links TRBV5-1 to TRBJ1-2; D possibly corresponds to TRBD1 (6 bases). This CDR3 region has 15 residues. CDR1 is SGHRS and CDR2 is YFSETQ in the germline V gene. V was cut by 1 base and J by 0 bases, with 10 bases left in between. CDR3 protein: CASSLSQGTNYGYTF. The CDR3 DNA is TGCGCCAGCAGCTTGTCGCAGGGGACTAACTATGGCTACACCTTC. The variable domain in full, completed from reference TRBV5-1 and TRBJ1-2, reads KAGVTQTPRYLIKTRGQQVTLSCSPISGHRSVSWYQQTPGQGLQFLFEYFSETQRNKGNFPGRFSGRQFSNSRSEMNVSTLELGDSALYLCASSLSQGTNYGYTFGSGTRLTVV.

V gene TRBV19 combines with J gene TRBJ1-1; unclear D gene. This CDR3 is 15 amino acids long. V was clipped by 4 bases and J by 5 bases, with 17 bases between them. CDR1 is LNHDA, CDR2 SQIVND, per germline (reference sequence). The DNA of the CDR3 is TGTGCCAGTAGTAAGACCGGAGTAGCGTGGACTGAAGCTTTCTTT. Translated, it gives CASSKTGVAWTEAFF. Full variable domain (missing parts from reference TRBV19 and TRBJ1-1): DGGITQSPKYLFRKEGQNVTLSCEQNLNHDAMYWYRQDPGQGLRLIYYSQIVNDFQKGDIAEGYSVSREKKESFPLTVTSAQKNPTAFYLCASSKTGVAWTEAFFGQGTRLTVV.

This clone was seen only a few times. The chain recombines TRBV5-1 with TRBJ1-1, with TRBD1 as a possible D gene (5 bases). The CDR3 runs 13 residues. V was cut by 5 bases and J by 1 base, with 9 bases left in between. Per germline, CDR1 SGHRS and CDR2 YFSETQ. The CDR3 DNA sequence: TGCGCCAGCAGTACCGGGGGGAACACTGAAGCTTTCTTT. Translating it yields CASSTGGNTEAFF. The full variable domain, completed using reference TRBV5-1 and TRBJ1-1, is KAGVTQTPRYLIKTRGQQVTLSCSPISGHRSVSWYQQTPGQGLQFLFEYFSETQRNKGNFPGRFSGRQFSNSRSEMNVSTLELGDSALYLCASSTGGNTEAFFGQGTRLTVV.

V and J are TRBV5-1 and TRBJ1-1; possibly TRBD1 for D (6 bases). CDR3 size: 13 residues. Trimming took 2 bases from V and 5 from J, leaving 10 bases between them. Germline V gives CDR1 SGHRS, CDR2 YFSETQ. The CDR3 bases are TGCGCCAGCAGCTTAAGGGGGGATACTGAAGCTTTCTTT. Translation: CASSLRGDTEAFF.

The chain combines TRBV5-4 with TRBJ2-1; D might be TRBD1 (6 bases). The ends were cut back, 4 bases at V and 2 bases at J, with 7 bases in the middle. Germline assignment: CDR1 SGHNT and CDR2 YYREEE (reference sequence). This CDR3 has 13 residues. The CDR3 nucleotides read TGTGCCAGCAGCAGACAGGCCTACAATGAGCAGTTCTTC. Translating gives CASSRQAYNEQFF. The entire variable domain, with the rest obtained from reference TRBV5-4 and TRBJ2-1, is as follows: ETGVTQSPTHLIKTRGQQVTLRCSSQSGHNTVSWYQQALGQGPQFIFQYYREEENGRGNFPPRFSGLQFPNYSSELNVNALELDDSALYLCASSRQAYNEQFFGPGTRLTVL.

The chain couples TRBV18 to TRBJ2-2; D assignment may be TRBD1 or TRBD2 (5 bases each). Trimming removed 3 bases from V and 3 bases from J, with 17 bases in between. Germline V lookup: CDR1 KGHSH, CDR2 LQKENI. The CDR3 spans 17 residues. The CDR3 sequence: CASSPSIPGADTGELFF. Written as DNA, the CDR3 is TGTGCCAGCTCACCCTCTATTCCCGGGGCGGACACCGGGGAGCTGTTTTTT.

The chain couples TRBV5-1 to TRBJ1-4, with D maybe TRBD1 (5 bases). Trimming left V 4 bases short and J 7 bases short, with 17 bases between. Germline CDR1 reads SGHRS; CDR2 reads YFSETQ. The CDR3 has 15 residues. CDR3 residues: CASSKGGEIGEKLFF. Here the CDR3 DNA reads TGCGCCAGCAGCAAAGGAGGGGAAATCGGTGAAAAACTGTTTTTT.

The chain links TRBV2 to TRBJ1-1; D not resolved. Germline V lookup: CDR1 SNHLY, CDR2 FYNNEI. Trimming removed 7 bases at V and 8 bases at J, with 8 bases between. The CDR3 runs 10 residues. The CDR3, as DNA: TGTGCCAGCAATTTAGTCGAAGCTTTCTTT. Translation: CASNLVEAFF.

This chain connects TRBV21-1 to TRBJ2-7. TRBV21-1 is tagged as a pseudogene. CDR3 size: 20 residues. The CDR3 DNA reads TGTGCCAGCAGCAAAGAGGTAAGCCAGGGACGCGGACCTGGGGCCTACGAGCAGTACTTC. It is translated as CASSKEVSQGRGPGAYEQYF.

This clone has a handful of counts. This chain links TRBV14 with TRBJ1-5; 9 bases map to TRBD1. The CDR3 is 13 amino acids. Losses at the gene ends were 7 bases for V and 7 bases for J; bases not matched to a gene: 5. Germline CDR1 is SGHDN and CDR2 is FVKESK. Here the CDR3 DNA reads TGTGCCAGCAACAGACAGGGGGGCCAGCCCCAGCATTTT. Translated, it gives CASNRQGGQPQHF.

The V gene is TRBV7-2, the J gene TRBJ1-1; D is perhaps TRBD1 (5 bases). Germline V gene lookup returns CDR1 SGHTA and CDR2 FQGNSA. The length of the CDR3 is 13 residues. V gave up 2 bases and J gave up 7 bases, with 11 bases separating them. The CDR3 protein is CASSLILGGEAFF. The CDR3 coding sequence is TGTGCCAGCAGCTTAATTTTGGGGGGTGAAGCTTTCTTT.

The chain employs TRBV25-1 and TRBJ2-7, with D possibly being TRBD1 or TRBD2 (5 bases each). The CDR3 consists of 13 residues. V shed 4 bases and J shed 6 bases, with 13 bases lying between them. The germline V gene encodes CDR1 MGHDK and CDR2 SYGVNS. CDR3 residues: CASSAHRSGEQYF. DNA of the CDR3: TGTGCCAGCAGTGCCCACAGGAGCGGCGAGCAGTACTTC.

The chain joins TRBV5-1 to TRBJ2-5, with 8 bases aligning to TRBD2. CDR3 length equals 14 residues. V dropped 5 bases and J dropped 3; count of bases not matched to a gene: 6. Germline V gives CDR1 SGHRS, CDR2 YFSETQ. CDR3 sequence (DNA): TGCGCCAGCAGTTCGCAAGCGGGGGAAGAGACCCAGTACTTC. Encoded protein: CASSSQAGEETQYF.

This clone showed up just a few times. One end of the junction fails to match germline, which may point to a read error. The chain recombines TRBV2 with TRBJ1-5, with D hard to call. The V gene's germline CDR1 is SNHLY and CDR2 FYNNEI. The CDR3 runs 13 residues. In DNA form, the CDR3 reads TGTGCCAGCAGTGAAGTTGAACTGGAGCCGCAGCATTTT. Residues: CASSEVELEPQHF.

V usage is TRBV29-1 and J usage is TRBJ2-1; 12 positions match TRBD2. This CDR3 is 14 amino acids long. Trimming at V came to 7 bases and at J to 10 bases, leaving 11 bases not matched to a gene. Germline V gene data show CDR1 as SQVTM and CDR2 as ANQGSEA. The CDR3 DNA reads as TGCAGCGACGGATCGACTAGCGGGGGCGCCGAGCAGTTCTTC. It codes for CSDGSTSGGAEQFF.

The gene calls are TRBV29-1 and TRBJ1-4; unclear D gene. Germline V CDR1 and CDR2: SQVTM, ANQGSEA. Trimming stripped 6 bases from V and 4 bases from J, with 3 bases between. The CDR3 runs to 10 residues. The CDR3 region is CSVYNEKLFF. In nucleotides, the CDR3 is TGCAGCGTCTATAATGAAAAACTGTTTTTT. Full variable domain (outside the CDR3, taken from reference TRBV29-1 and TRBJ1-4): SAVISQKPSRDICQRGTSLTIQCQVDSQVTMMFWYRQQPGQSLTLIATANQGSEATYESGFVIDKFPISRPNLTFSTLTVSNMSPEDSSIYLCSVYNEKLFFGSGTQLSVL.

The chain joins TRBV1 to TRBJ2-5; TRBD2 is the table's D call, not checked against the DNA. TRBV1 is listed as a pseudogene. The CDR3 runs 16 residues. The CDR3: CTSSQEWASKEETQYF. The DNA of the CDR3 is TGCACCAGCAGCCAAGAATGGGCTAGCAAAGAAGAGACCCAGTACTTC.

This clone has only one observation. The chain couples TRBV7-2 to TRBJ2-1; TRBD2 matches at 11 bases. Trimming took 4 bases from V and 10 from J; bases not matched to a gene: 6. Germline assignment: CDR1 SGHTA and CDR2 FQGNSA. This CDR3 comprises 14 residues. CDR3 sequence reads: CASSSTLAGGEQFF. CDR3 in DNA: TGTGCCAGCAGCTCCACTCTAGCGGGGGGCGAGCAGTTCTTC.

The V and J genes are TRBV6-6 and TRBJ2-7; TRBD1 matches at 7 bases. Germline values: CDR1 MNHNY, CDR2 SVGAGI (reference sequence). CDR3 size: 15 residues. V dropped 0 bases and J dropped 3; count of bases not matched to a gene: 5. CDR3: CASSYSTGRGYEQYF. CDR3 DNA sequence: TGTGCCAGCAGTTACTCGACAGGGAGAGGCTACGAGCAGTACTTC.

This chain connects TRBV6-5 to TRBJ1-6, with a weak D call TRBD1 (6 bases). The V gene lost 7 bases and the J gene lost 10 bases, with 14 bases spanning the gap. Germline V gene lookup returns CDR1 MNHEY and CDR2 SVGAGI. CDR3 length equals 13 residues. The CDR3 nucleotides read TGTGCCAGCATGCCACAGGGTGGATCACCCCTCCACTTT. It translates to CASMPQGGSPLHF.

This CDR3 reads CASSQSRDASNQPQHF. CDR3 nucleotides: TGCGCCAGCAGCCAGTCCCGGGACGCGAGCAATCAGCCCCAGCATTTT. V usage is TRBV4-1 and J usage is TRBJ1-5; D might be TRBD1 (5 bases). The CDR3 is 16 residues long. CDR1 and CDR2 (germline): MGHRA, YSYEKL. With 3 bases removed from V and 1 base from J, the gap between germline ends came to 13 bases.

The chain combines TRBV6-5 with TRBJ2-3; no clear D. Germline CDR1 and CDR2: MNHEY and SVGAGI. Trimming removed 4 bases from V and 0 bases from J, with 11 bases in between. The length of the CDR3 is 15 residues. The CDR3 bases are TGTGCCAGCAGTTTCACTCTGGGTAGCACAGATACGCAGTATTTT. The encoded protein is CASSFTLGSTDTQYF.

The genes are TRBV6-2 or TRBV6-3 and TRBJ2-2, with 13 nucleotides matching TRBD2. The V segment lost 5 bases and the J segment 4 bases; nucleotides outside the gene matches: 1. CDR1 and CDR2 from the germline V gene are MNHEY and SVGEGT. The CDR3 spans 15 residues. The CDR3 is CASSRTSGGTGELFF. The DNA for the CDR3 is TGTGCCAGCAGTCGGACTAGCGGGGGCACCGGGGAGCTGTTTTTT.

The genes are TRBV5-6 and TRBJ2-7; weak D call: TRBD1 (6 bases). This CDR3 is built from 13 residues. Germline CDR1 SGHDT, CDR2 YYEEEE. The V and J ends lost 4 bases and 4 bases respectively, with 12 bases between them. This CDR3 reads CASSPRGRYEQYF. CDR3 sequence (DNA): TGTGCCAGCAGCCCCAGGGGAAGGTACGAGCAGTACTTC.

The V and J genes are TRBV2 and TRBJ1-5, with D maybe TRBD1 (5 bases). The V end was cut by 7 bases, the J end by 0 bases, with 10 bases between. The CDR3 spans 14 residues. Germline V gene lookup returns CDR1 SNHLY and CDR2 FYNNEI. The CDR3 protein is CASKGPYSNQPQHF. CDR3 bases: TGTGCCAGCAAGGGACCATATAGCAATCAGCCCCAGCATTTT.

The V call is TRBV10-3, the J call TRBJ2-2; TRBD2 might be the D (5 bases). Between the trimmed V and J ends, which lost 2 bases and 5 bases, there was a span of 21 bases. CDR1 is ENHRY, CDR2 SYGVKD, per germline. The CDR3 length is 18 residues. CDR3 in DNA: TGTGCCATCAGTGAGCCGGACTCCCCCGAGGGATCAACCGGGGAGCTGTTTTTT. This translates into CAISEPDSPEGSTGELFF.

This chain links TRBV6-5 with TRBJ2-1, with D tentatively TRBD1 (6 bases). Germline loops: CDR1 MNHEY, CDR2 SVGAGI. The V end lost 2 bases, the J end lost 6 bases, and 17 bases lay between the germline ends. The CDR3 length is 16 residues. CDR3 amino acids: CASSYNSAGVFNEQFF. CDR3 nucleotide sequence: TGTGCCAGCAGTTACAATTCGGCAGGGGTTTTCAATGAGCAGTTCTTC.

V and J are TRBV6-1 and TRBJ1-2; D is uncertain. The CDR3 consists of 12 residues. V lost 2 bases, J lost 8 bases, and 9 bases lay in between. Germline values: CDR1 MNHNS, CDR2 SASEGT. The DNA for the CDR3 is TGTGCCAGCAGTGAAAGGGAGGGAGGCTACACCTTC. It codes for CASSEREGGYTF.

V gene TRBV6-5 combines with J gene TRBJ2-1, with TRBD2 identical over 7 bases. Germline CDR1 and CDR2: MNHEY and SVGAGI. Trimming at V came to 1 base and at J to 5 bases, leaving 8 bases not matched to a gene. The CDR3 extends over 16 amino acids. The CDR3 is CASSYLRGGRDNEQFF. CDR3 coding DNA: TGTGCCAGCAGTTACTTACGCGGGGGTCGCGACAATGAGCAGTTCTTC.

The chain combines TRBV5-1 with TRBJ2-2; D ambiguous. V lost 4 bases and J lost 4, with 8 bases in between. From germline, CDR1 is SGHRS and CDR2 YFSETQ. The CDR3 is 13 residues long. The CDR3 DNA reads TGCGCCAGCAGCACAAGGAGCACCGGGGAGCTGTTTTTT. Protein product: CASSTRSTGELFF. The variable domain in full, completed from reference TRBV5-1 and TRBJ2-2, reads KAGVTQTPRYLIKTRGQQVTLSCSPISGHRSVSWYQQTPGQGLQFLFEYFSETQRNKGNFPGRFSGRQFSNSRSEMNVSTLELGDSALYLCASSTRSTGELFFGEGSRLTVL.